Presented here are 22 T cell receptor beta chains from one specimen sequenced in a study of blood T cell repertoires in COVID-19. Generated by immunoSEQ multiplex PCR, the TCRdb table keeps only in-frame clones and is missing some. Of 200,000 to 250,000 clones in the sample, more than 75% are singletons; the top ten hold about 4.8%. Material: peripheral blood. Receptor source: a woman between 65 and 79 years old with COVID-19, enrolled during active disease.

The CDR3, as DNA: TGTGCCAGCAGCTCGTCCGAAAAACTGTTTTTT. Its protein is CASSSSEKLFF. The chain combines TRBV7-9 with TRBJ1-4, with no clear D. This CDR3 region has 11 residues. V was pared by 4 bases and J by 8 bases, with 5 bases between. Germline CDR1 is SEHNR and CDR2 is FQNEAQ (reference sequence).

The chain combines TRBV19 with TRBJ1-6, with 9 bases lining up with TRBD1. Trimming at V came to 3 bases and at J to 8 bases, leaving 5 bases not matched to a gene. Germline lookup yields CDR1 LNHDA and CDR2 SQIVND (reference sequence). CDR3 length: 15 amino acids. CDR3 nucleotides: TGTGCCAGTAGTATTGGCACAGGGGGCGATTCACCCCTCCACTTT. Translation: CASSIGTGGDSPLHF.

The genes are TRBV3-1 (or the pseudogene TRBV3-2) and TRBJ1-5; 9 positions agree with TRBD1. Looked up from germline, CDR1 is LGHDT and CDR2 is YNNKEL (reference sequence). Losses at the gene ends were 4 bases for V and 6 bases for J; bases not matched to a gene: 7. This CDR3 has 15 amino acids. The CDR3 DNA sequence: TGTGCCAGCAGCCCCCGGGACAGGGTTGGTCAGCCCCAGCATTTT. Translating it yields CASSPRDRVGQPQHF.

This clone came up a few times. The rearrangement links TRBV2 to TRBJ1-2; D might be TRBD1 (6 bases). The CDR3 is 13 amino acids. The V end lost 6 bases, the J end lost 7 bases, and 15 bases lay between the germline ends. Germline V gene data show CDR1 as SNHLY and CDR2 as FYNNEI. Written as DNA, the CDR3 is TGTGCCAGCAGCGAAACAGGGAAGAGTGGCTACACCTTC. Its protein is CASSETGKSGYTF.

The chain employs TRBV6-2 or TRBV6-3 and TRBJ2-7; the D gene is possibly TRBD2 (6 bases). Trimming removed 5 bases at V and 1 base at J, with 9 bases between. CDR3 length equals 13 residues. CDR1 and CDR2 (germline): MNHEY, SVGEGT. CDR3 protein: CASSISGSYEQYF. The CDR3 DNA is TGTGCCAGCAGTATTAGCGGTTCCTACGAGCAGTACTTC.

This clone has a handful of counts. The chain recombines TRBV15 with TRBJ2-1, with 11 nucleotides matching TRBD2. The junction had 3 bases not matched to a gene; V was cut back by 5 bases and J by 0 bases. The germline V gene has CDR1 LNHNV and CDR2 YYDKDF (reference sequence). CDR3 size: 16 residues. The CDR3: CATSRGTSGSYNEQFF. CDR3 bases: TGTGCCACCAGCCGGGGGACTAGCGGCTCCTACAATGAGCAGTTCTTC.

This chain links TRBV6-5 with TRBJ1-2; no clear D. The ends were cut back, 6 bases at V and 4 bases at J, with 18 bases in the middle. This CDR3 has 15 amino acids. Germline CDR1 is MNHEY and CDR2 is SVGAGI. CDR3 residues: CASRKIGQVSYGYTF. In DNA form, the CDR3 reads TGTGCCAGCAGGAAAATTGGGCAGGTCAGCTATGGCTACACCTTC.

This chain joins TRBV5-8 and TRBJ1-2; TRBD1 is a possible D gene (5 bases). Germline CDR1 is SGHTS and CDR2 is YDEGEE. This CDR3 is 16 amino acids long. The V end was cut by 3 bases, the J end by 3 bases, with 18 bases between. The CDR3 coding sequence is TGTGCCAGCAGCTCCTACAGGACATCCTCCGACTATGGCTACACCTTC. Residues: CASSSYRTSSDYGYTF.

This chain connects TRBV4-1 to TRBJ1-5; D gene unclear. CDR3 length equals 16 residues. V was shortened by 1 base and J by 2 bases, with 12 bases between the two germline ends. Germline values: CDR1 MGHRA, CDR2 YSYEKL. The CDR3 spells CASSQVLTLGNQPQHF. The CDR3 DNA is TGCGCCAGCAGCCAAGTGTTGACACTGGGCAATCAGCCCCAGCATTTT.

The chain employs TRBV19 and TRBJ2-7; tentative D call: TRBD1 (6 bases). Germline V gives CDR1 LNHDA, CDR2 SQIVND (reference sequence). The CDR3 totals 14 residues. The V gene lost 4 bases and the J gene lost 0 bases, with 10 bases spanning the gap. The CDR3 sequence is CASSKGDTSYEQYF. CDR3 nucleotides: TGTGCCAGTAGTAAGGGGGACACCTCCTACGAGCAGTACTTC. The full variable domain, with the rest looked up from reference TRBV19 and TRBJ2-7, is DGGITQSPKYLFRKEGQNVTLSCEQNLNHDAMYWYRQDPGQGLRLIYYSQIVNDFQKGDIAEGYSVSREKKESFPLTVTSAQKNPTAFYLCASSKGDTSYEQYFGPGTRLTVT.

V and J are TRBV7-2 and TRBJ2-7, with TRBD1 as a possible D gene (6 bases). Germline V CDR1 and CDR2: SGHTA, FQGNSA. V was clipped by 3 bases and J by 6 bases, with 12 bases between them. The CDR3 consists of 13 residues. The CDR3, as DNA: TGTGCCAGCAGCTTCCAGGGGACGGGCGAGCAGTACTTC. Translated: CASSFQGTGEQYF. Based on the CDR3 plus reference TRBV7-2 and TRBJ2-7, the full variable domain is GAGVSQSPSNKVTEKGKDVELRCDPISGHTALYWYRQSLGQGLEFLIYFQGNSAPDKSGLPSDRFSAERTGGSVSTLTIQRTQQEDSAVYLCASSFQGTGEQYFGPGTRLTVT.

The chain uses TRBV5-1 and TRBJ1-6, with TRBD1 as a possible D gene (6 bases). CDR3 length: 14 amino acids. The ends were cut back, 0 bases at V and 5 bases at J, with 6 bases in the middle. Germline V lookup: CDR1 SGHRS, CDR2 YFSETQ. CDR3 DNA: TGCGCCAGCAGCTTGGGACAGGATAATTCACCCCTCCACTTT. Translated, it gives CASSLGQDNSPLHF.

This sequence joins TRBV6-4 and TRBJ2-7; tentatively, D is TRBD1 (6 bases). The germline V gene encodes CDR1 MRHNA and CDR2 SNTAGT. This CDR3 has 17 amino acids. With 2 bases removed from V and 2 bases from J, the gap between germline ends came to 19 bases. CDR3 nucleotides: TGTGCCAGCAGTGACCCAGGGGAAACAGGGAACCCCTACGAGCAGTACTTC. Amino acids: CASSDPGETGNPYEQYF.

The chain has TRBV15 and TRBJ2-5; a weak D match, TRBD1 (6 bases). Trimming took off 1 base at V and 0 bases at J, with 6 bases between the two ends. This CDR3 contains 14 residues. Germline CDR1 reads LNHNV; CDR2 reads YYDKDF (reference sequence). The CDR3 loop is CATSRAGDQETQYF. The CDR3 DNA reads TGTGCCACCAGCAGAGCAGGGGACCAAGAGACCCAGTACTTC. Full variable domain (rest looked up from reference TRBV15 and TRBJ2-5): DAMVIQNPRYQVTQFGKPVTLSCSQTLNHNVMYWYQQKSSQAPKLLFHYYDKDFNNEADTPDNFQSRRPNTSFCFLDIRSPGLGDTAMYLCATSRAGDQETQYFGPGTRLLVL.

This CDR3 is CASAAVTDTQYF. The DNA of the CDR3 is TGTGCCAGCGCAGCGGTCACAGATACGCAGTATTTT. This sequence joins TRBV3-1 (or the pseudogene TRBV3-2) and TRBJ2-3; possible D gene TRBD2, 5 bases. Trimming removed 8 bases at V and 2 bases at J, with 8 bases between. Looked up from germline, CDR1 is LGHDT and CDR2 is YNNKEL (reference sequence). This CDR3 is 12 amino acids long.

The CDR3 nucleotides are TGTGCCAGCAGCTTATTACCGGGGAACGAGCAGTACTTC. Amino acid sequence: CASSLLPGNEQYF. The V and J genes are TRBV7-3 and TRBJ2-7; weak D call: TRBD2 (5 bases). Germline V gene lookup returns CDR1 SGHTA and CDR2 FQGTGA. Trimming removed 2 bases at V and 5 bases at J, with 10 bases between. The CDR3 is 13 residues long.

DNA for the CDR3: TGTGCCACCAGCAGTGAGGGGGGACAGGGTGGCCCCTCCTACGAGCAGTACTTC. Residues: CATSSEGGQGGPSYEQYF. The chain combines TRBV15 with TRBJ2-7; 9 nucleotides align to TRBD1. This CDR3 spans 18 amino acids. CDR1 is LNHNV and CDR2 is YYDKDF in the germline V gene (reference sequence). V dropped 3 bases and J dropped 0; count of bases not matched to a gene: 12. Drawing the rest from reference TRBV15 and TRBJ2-7, the complete variable domain is DAMVIQNPRYQVTQFGKPVTLSCSQTLNHNVMYWYQQKSSQAPKLLFHYYDKDFNNEADTPDNFQSRRPNTSFCFLDIRSPGLGDTAMYLCATSSEGGQGGPSYEQYFGPGTRLTVT.

This chain connects TRBV6-4 to TRBJ2-1; D might be TRBD2 (7 bases). There are 16 residues in the CDR3. The V and J ends lost 6 bases and 0 bases respectively, with 15 bases between them. Per the germline V gene, CDR1 is MRHNA and CDR2 is SNTAGT. CDR3 nucleotides: TGTGCCAGCAGCCCCAGGGGCGGGAGCTCCTACAATGAGCAGTTCTTC. Its translation is CASSPRGGSSYNEQFF.

The chain is built from TRBV7-3 and TRBJ1-1, with D maybe TRBD1 (6 bases). The V gene lost 2 bases and the J gene lost 6 bases, with 13 bases spanning the gap. Germline V gene sequence: CDR1 SGHTA, CDR2 FQGTGA. CDR3 length: 14 amino acids. CDR3 nucleotides: TGTGCCAGCAGCTTACGTCGGGGGGCTGCTGAAGCTTTCTTT. This encodes CASSLRRGAAEAFF.

The V and J genes are TRBV3-1 (or the pseudogene TRBV3-2) and TRBJ2-7; 10 bases map to TRBD1. The V gene's germline CDR1 is LGHDT and CDR2 YNNKEL (reference sequence). The J segment lost 3 bases and the V segment lost 4 bases, leaving 9 bases of the junction unmatched. The CDR3 length is 16 residues. CDR3 coding DNA: TGTGCCAGCAGCCCCCATGGCCGGGACAGGGGCTACGAGCAGTACTTC. Translating gives CASSPHGRDRGYEQYF.

As concerns this clone: The CDR3 does not close with the conserved phenylalanine or tryptophan, likely indicating a read error. It is unclear where the CDR3 begins or ends on the DNA, so no DNA is shown, and the CDR3 is as TCRdb lists it. The chain carries TRBV9 and TRBJ2-7; the listed D gene, TRBD2, was not tested against the DNA. Germline V gene data show CDR1 as SGDLS and CDR2 as YYNGEE. Ends included, the CDR3 has 9 residues. CDR3 protein: CARGTSEGI.

The rearrangement links TRBV2 to TRBJ1-5; D perhaps matches TRBD1 (6 bases). V lost 6 bases to trimming and J lost 4 bases, with 10 bases between them. In germline, CDR1 is SNHLY, CDR2 FYNNEI. CDR3 length equals 13 residues. This CDR3 is CASRRDTNQPQHF. The CDR3 region has the DNA TGTGCCAGCAGGAGGGACACTAATCAGCCCCAGCATTTT.